This TCR beta chain is drawn from a study of T cells in Graves' hyperthyroidism and ophthalmopathy (dated by TCRdb to between 2017 and 2020). Study-level background: Peripheral blood was collected at initial diagnosis, before any treatment. The study also compared thyroid tissue and blood T-cell repertoires from 6 or 7 Graves' hyperthyroidism patients. Once sampling was done, hyperthyroidism patients were given methimazole at a starting dose of 30 mg daily, whereas ophthalmopathy patients were given high-dose intravenous methylprednisolone. The paper reports TCR Vbeta CDR3 sequencing of over 130 peripheral blood samples: over 40 ophthalmopathy, 70 to 85 hyperthyroidism and approximately 17 progressor patients. TCR V-J signatures able to tell the groups apart were searched for in a discovery cohort of 90 to 100 patients, of whom about 40 had Graves' ophthalmopathy and under 65 had stable Graves' hyperthyroidism. Prospective prediction of ophthalmopathy was tested in an independent validation cohort of some 20 hyperthyroidism patients and 17 patients who later progressed to ophthalmopathy. For training and testing, the roughly 93 patients in the discovery cohort were randomly divided in a 7:3 ratio. On the study overall, not on this receptor specifically: During validation, the model predicted progression to ophthalmopathy a median of roughly six months ahead of onset, with approximately 70% sensitivity and about 75% specificity. A 13 V-J signature model separated ophthalmopathy from stable hyperthyroidism, with around 90% sensitivity and roughly 82% specificity in cross-validation and 80%/75% in testing. Most expanded thyroid clonotypes (frequency above 0.001) were also found in blood, which suggests that blood repertoires may mirror thyroid immune responses. Sample size was not statistically predetermined, and investigators were not blinded to group allocation.

Amplification of TCR beta CDR3 regions was carried out from RNA transcripts. The first round of RT-PCR for the TCR CDR3 was performed with the HTBI primer set and the Qiagen OneStep RT-PCR kit. The libraries were constructed in a second round of multiplex PCR and then size-selected and purified. Paired-end sequencing of the libraries was performed with 100 bp reads on an Illumina HiSeq2000. The authors processed their data as follows. Raw data were processed with SOAPnuke, discarding reads with adapters, uncalled bases, mean Phred below 15, or no exact constant-primer or identifier match. COPE v1.2.5 was used to merge the high-quality paired reads, and each unique nucleotide sequence was defined as a clonotype. Clonotypes were aligned to IMGT TRBV, TRBD and TRBJ reference segments using MiTCR v1.1. The analysis was restricted to V-J combinations with a frequency above 0.0001, which together covered 99.2% of the repertoires. The TCS score was defined as the ratio of F50 (clonal expansion) to E x V (chaos), calculated using BLOSUM62-based TCRdist between CDR3 peptides within each V-J. Welch's t-statistics and random forest reduced fewer than 550 V-J features to roughly 13, which were used in a naive Bayes classifier (R e1071). The public sequencing data were trimmed at Q25 with fastp and processed into clonotypes with MiXCR by TCRdb, which kept only in-frame beta chains. Identical CDR3 proteins give one entry, which carries the most common genes and DNA. The V and J calls were determined by TCRdb, not by the authors. This sample gives 300,000 to 400,000 distinct CDR3 sequences in total; 18% of them show up just once. The ten top clones hold under 55% of the sample.

Graves' hyperthyroidism was defined as stable when no progression to ophthalmopathy occurred over 18 months of follow-up. The hyperthyroidism patients were between 18 and 65 years old and newly diagnosed, with a disease duration of less than 2 months. Exclusion was applied to patients with uncontrolled infections, other autoimmune diseases, pregnancy or lactation. Diagnoses relied on clinical symptoms, serum thyroxine and TRAb, thyroid ultrasound and orbital computed tomography. PBMCs were isolated from about 9.1 ml of fresh peripheral blood by Ficoll-Paque density gradient centrifugation. Total RNA was extracted with Trizol reagent, and quality was checked on an Agilent 2100 Bioanalyzer. This clonotype was seen only a few times. It lacks a known antigen. Per-base qualities were not stored, and no clone one base away is much larger. Sample: blood. The TCR was taken from a woman between 50 and 59 years old with Graves' hyperthyroidism.

The sequence in DNA is TGTGCCAGCAGTAACCCGGGACAGGGGACGGCTGAAGCTTTCTTT. This is translated as CASSNPGQGTAEAFF. The chain employs TRBV28 and TRBJ1-1, and TRBD1 aligns with 10 junction nucleotides. The CDR3 starts with the cysteine, ends with the phenylalanine, and has 15 residues. Only the CDR3 portion is preserved as DNA: 45 bases, with reading frame beginning at the first base. Trimming accounts for 5 bases at V and 6 bases at J, while the number of junction bases matched to no gene is 9. Taken from the germline V gene, the CDR1 and CDR2 loops are MDHEN and SYDVKM. This CDR3, with the reference TRBV28 and TRBJ1-1 proteins standing in past its ends, gives the full variable domain DVKVTQSSRYLVKRTGEKVFLECVQDMDHENMFWYRQDPGLGLRLIYFSYDVKMKEKGDIPEGYSVSREKKERFSLILESASTNQTSMYLCASSNPGQGTAEAFFGQGTRLTVV.